This TCR beta chain was captured in a study of tumor-infiltrating lymphocytes in glioblastoma multiforme. Three nested ARM-PCR rounds with V-beta and C-beta primers built TCRB libraries. TCRdb called the multiplex PCR reads again in MiXCR, with one record for every CDR3 protein. This table holds fewer than 10,000 distinct CDR3 sequences, about 74% found once. By share, this clonotype counts as medium-sized. V was trimmed by 3 bases and J by 15 bases, leaving 14 bases between them. This CDR3 has 12 amino acids. This clonotype was obtained from a male donor with glioblastoma. Sequencing was performed on brain tumor tissue. J is TRBJ1-4 and V is TRBV12-3 or TRBV12-4; perhaps TRBD1 as D (5 bases). CDR3 sequence: CASSFSGAKMFF. The DNA for the CDR3 is TGTGCCAGCAGTTTCTCCGGGGCAAAGATGTTTTTT.